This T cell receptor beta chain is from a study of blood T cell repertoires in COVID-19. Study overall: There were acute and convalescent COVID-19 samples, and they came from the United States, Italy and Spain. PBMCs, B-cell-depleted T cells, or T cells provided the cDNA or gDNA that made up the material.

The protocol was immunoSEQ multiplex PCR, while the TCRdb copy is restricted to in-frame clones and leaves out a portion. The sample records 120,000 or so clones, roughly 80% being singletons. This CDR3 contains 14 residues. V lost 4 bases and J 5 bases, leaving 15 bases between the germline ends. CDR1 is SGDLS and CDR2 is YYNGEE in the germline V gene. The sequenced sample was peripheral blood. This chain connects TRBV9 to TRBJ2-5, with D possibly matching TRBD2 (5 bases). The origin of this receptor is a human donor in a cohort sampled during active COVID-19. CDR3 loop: CASSPIDGVETQYF. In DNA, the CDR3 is TGTGCCAGCAGCCCAATTGACGGGGTTGAGACCCAGTACTTC.